The entry that follows covers one T cell receptor (beta chain) sequence. This sample is drawn from a study of blood T cell repertoires in COVID-19. TCRdb keeps only in-frame clones here, not all; method: immunoSEQ multiplex PCR. The data show some 190,000 clones, approximately 86% seen once. Looked up from germline, CDR1 is MGHDK and CDR2 is SYGVNS. The CDR3 loop spans 13 amino acids. Trimming pared 6 bases from V and 8 bases from J, leaving 16 bases between. This sequence was found in a woman aged 80 or over with active or convalescent COVID-19. Sequenced sample: peripheral blood. V usage is TRBV25-1 and J usage is TRBJ1-2; D remains ambiguous. CDR3 DNA sequence: TGTGCCAGCAGCAAAGGTCGGAGTTGGGGCTACACCTTC. Translation: CASSKGRSWGYTF.